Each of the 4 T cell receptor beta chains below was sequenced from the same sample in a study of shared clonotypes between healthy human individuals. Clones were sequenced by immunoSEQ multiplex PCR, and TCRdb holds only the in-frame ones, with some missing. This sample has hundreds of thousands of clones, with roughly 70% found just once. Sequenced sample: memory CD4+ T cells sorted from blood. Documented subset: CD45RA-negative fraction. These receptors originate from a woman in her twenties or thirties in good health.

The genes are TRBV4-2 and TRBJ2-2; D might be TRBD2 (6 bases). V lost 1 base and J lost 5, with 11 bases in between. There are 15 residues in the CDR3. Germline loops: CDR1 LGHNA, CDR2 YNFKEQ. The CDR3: CASSQVRDSTGELFF. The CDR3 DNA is TGTGCCAGCAGCCAAGTTCGGGACTCAACCGGGGAGCTGTTTTTT.

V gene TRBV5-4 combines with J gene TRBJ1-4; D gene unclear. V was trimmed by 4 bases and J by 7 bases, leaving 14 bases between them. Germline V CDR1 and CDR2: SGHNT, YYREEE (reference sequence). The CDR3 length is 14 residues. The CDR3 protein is CASSHDPGAEKLFF. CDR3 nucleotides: TGTGCCAGCAGCCACGACCCGGGCGCTGAAAAACTGTTTTTT.

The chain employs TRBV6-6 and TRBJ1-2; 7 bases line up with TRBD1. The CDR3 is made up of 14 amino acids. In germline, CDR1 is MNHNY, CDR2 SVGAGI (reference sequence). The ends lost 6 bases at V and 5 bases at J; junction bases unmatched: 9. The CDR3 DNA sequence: TGTGCCAGCAGCGGGACAGAACGAGGGTATGGCTACACCTTC. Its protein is CASSGTERGYGYTF.

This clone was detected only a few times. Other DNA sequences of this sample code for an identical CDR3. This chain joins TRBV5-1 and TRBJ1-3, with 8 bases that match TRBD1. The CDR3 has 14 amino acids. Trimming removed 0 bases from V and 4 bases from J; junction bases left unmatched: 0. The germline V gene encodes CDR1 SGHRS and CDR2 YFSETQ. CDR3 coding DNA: TGCGCCAGCAGCTTGGGGACAGGGGGAAACACCATATATTTT. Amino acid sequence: CASSLGTGGNTIYF.